The sequence of this T cell receptor beta chain was determined in a study of blood T cell repertoires in COVID-19. Across the whole study: Samples taken during acute and convalescent COVID-19 were collected in the United States, Italy and Spain. PBMCs, B-cell-depleted T cells, or T cells were the source of the cDNA or gDNA that made up the material.

Per the authors' pipeline: Amplified reference gene primers provided the basis for estimating nucleated cell counts. The data were produced by immunoSEQ multiplex PCR, yet TCRdb's version contains in-frame clones alone and is incomplete. V and J calls and clone size are given by that table; D and trimming were obtained from the DNA. This sample has approximately 84,000 clones, with over 65% found just once. This CDR3 region has 16 residues. CDR1 and CDR2 (germline): LGHNA, YNFKEQ. V was shortened by 0 bases and J by 5 bases, with 13 bases between the two germline ends. The TCR sequence derives from a middle-aged man with active or convalescent COVID-19. The sequencing input was peripheral blood. The rearrangement uses TRBV4-2 and TRBJ1-4; no definite D call. Here the CDR3 DNA reads TGTGCCAGCAGCCAAGACGTGAGGAGGCTAAATGAAAAACTGTTTTTT. Encoded protein: CASSQDVRRLNEKLFF.